The present TCR beta chain was sequenced within a study of response to subunit inactivated influenza vaccine. MiXCR, applied by TCRdb to the RT-PCR reads, yields one record per CDR3 protein. The table has about 300,000 distinct CDR3 sequences, roughly 20% seen once; the top ten hold around 10%. V was cut by 4 bases and J by 0 bases, with 16 bases left in between. Germline-derived CDR1 and CDR2 are MGHRA and YSYEKL. The CDR3 loop spans 16 amino acids. This specimen was PBMCs from blood, taken 21 months after vaccination. The receptor was derived from a man in his fifties or sixties who received an inactivated influenza vaccine. This chain joins TRBV4-1 and TRBJ2-7; tentative D call: TRBD1 (6 bases). In DNA form, the CDR3 reads TGCGCCAGCAGCCCCCCCGTACAGGGCCGCTCCTACGAGCAGTACTTC. Amino acid sequence: CASSPPVQGRSYEQYF.